Listed below are T cell receptor beta chains from one sample, sequenced in a study of T cells in Graves' hyperthyroidism and ophthalmopathy. MiXCR was run by TCRdb on the multiplex PCR reads, yielding one entry per CDR3 protein. There are 500,000 or so distinct CDR3 sequences in the sample; over 15% occur only once, and 15% to 20% lies in the top ten. The sequencing input was blood. Receptors originate from a woman aged 18-29 years with Graves' ophthalmopathy. Each CDR3 is given with its conserved first and last residue. The D gene is left open where the match is weak. Clone size is not always given. Where it is, it says once, few, many or a class for expanded clones.

cdr3_nt cdr3_aa d_call j_call v_call clone_size
TGTGCCAGCAGAAGGTCGACTAGCGGGAGGATCTATGAGCAGTTCTTC CASRRSTSGRIYEQFF TRBD2 TRBJ2-1 TRBV6-2/TRBV6-3 -
TGCAGTGCTAGGATCTTGCCGTCGGACCAGAACAATGAGCAGTTCTTC CSARILPSDQNNEQFF - TRBJ2-1 TRBV20-1 many
TGTGCCAGCAGCTTGATAAAGCGACAGGGGGCTGACGAGCAGTACTTC CASSLIKRQGADEQYF TRBD1 TRBJ2-7 TRBV5-6 -
TGCAGCGCCCAGGGTACAGTCGACTATGGCTACACCTTC CSAQGTVDYGYTF - TRBJ1-2 TRBV29-1 -
TGTGCCAGCAGCTGGACAGAGTACAATGAGCAGTTCTTC CASSWTEYNEQFF - TRBJ2-1 TRBV5-5 many
TGTGCCAGCAGGGGAGGTCGTACCTCCTACAATGAGCAGTTCTTC CASRGGRTSYNEQFF - TRBJ2-1 TRBV28 many
TGTGCCAGCAGTTTAGTTGGCAGGGGGGGCTCACCCCTCCACTTT CASSLVGRGGSPLHF TRBD1 TRBJ1-6 TRBV27 many
TGTGCCAGCAGCTTAGTGGCAGGGTGGAATGAGCAGTTCTTC CASSLVAGWNEQFF - TRBJ2-1 TRBV7-8 many
TGCGCCAGCAGCTGGCCTCGGGGGGGTCGGGACAATGAGCAGTTCTTC CASSWPRGGRDNEQFF TRBD2 TRBJ2-1 TRBV5-1 -
TGTGCCAGCAGTCCACCTAGGACAGGGGTAAATTCACCCCTCCACTTT CASSPPRTGVNSPLHF TRBD1 TRBJ1-6 TRBV6-1 -
TGTGCCAGCAGGTGGGGAGGGACTGGAAACACCATATATTTT CASRWGGTGNTIYF - TRBJ1-3 TRBV28 many
TGCAGTGGGGGTCCACGGATATTCTACAATGAGCAGTTCTTC CSGGPRIFYNEQFF - TRBJ2-1 TRBV20-1 few
TGTGCCAGCAGCTCAGGACTCAACCCTTACACAGATACGCAGTATTTT CASSSGLNPYTDTQYF - TRBJ2-3 TRBV2 many
TGCAGTGCTAGGCGGGGGACAATGGAGACCCAGTACTTC CSARRGTMETQYF - TRBJ2-5 TRBV20-1 few
TGTGCCATCAGTGATGGGGGGCTAGCCAAAAACATTCAGTACTTC CAISDGGLAKNIQYF - TRBJ2-4 TRBV10-3 many
TGTGCCAGCAGCTTATACCCGGGACAGGGAAACACTGAAGCTTTCTTT CASSLYPGQGNTEAFF TRBD1 TRBJ1-1 TRBV7-6 many
TGTGCCAGCACTGGGACTAGCGGGGGCGATGAGCAGTTCTTC CASTGTSGGDEQFF TRBD2 TRBJ2-1 TRBV27 -
TGTGCCAGCAGCGAGGGAGCCTGGGGGAATTCACCCCTCCACTTT CASSEGAWGNSPLHF - TRBJ1-6 TRBV5-5 once
TGCGCCAGCAGCCCGAGCGGAACAGGGAACTATGGCTACACCTTC CASSPSGTGNYGYTF - TRBJ1-2 TRBV5-1 -
TGTGCCAGCAGCCGAAATACCAGGTCCTGGGGCGAGCAGTACTTC CASSRNTRSWGEQYF - TRBJ2-7 TRBV9 few
TGTGCCAGCAGTCCGTCAGGGAGAACCGCAACTGCAACTAATGAAAAACTGTTTTTT CASSPSGRTATATNEKLFF - TRBJ1-4 TRBV28 many
TGTGCCTGGTCATCAAGCCAGGGCTATGGCTACACCTTC CAWSSSQGYGYTF - TRBJ1-2 TRBV30 many
TGTGCCAGCAGCGCTAGCAGCCAAGAGACCCAGTACTTC CASSASSQETQYF - TRBJ2-5 TRBV9 -
TGTGCCAGCAGCTTAGCTTGGCCTCGGGGGACTAGGGCCGTAGGTGAGCAGTTCTTC CASSLAWPRGTRAVGEQFF TRBD2 TRBJ2-1 TRBV7-6 many
TGTGCCAGCAGTGAAGCGCTAGGGATATCTAAGACAGATACGCAGTATTTT CASSEALGISKTDTQYF - TRBJ2-3 TRBV6-1 -
TGTGCCAGCAGTTTAATTCGGCAGTACTCCTACAATGAGCAGTTCTTC CASSLIRQYSYNEQFF - TRBJ2-1 TRBV28 many
TGCGCCAGCAAGGGACCTCCAGAATCCTACGAGCAGTACTTC CASKGPPESYEQYF - TRBJ2-7 TRBV5-1 -
TGTGCCAGCAGTGAAATCGGCGGACAAGAGACCCAGTACTTC CASSEIGGQETQYF - TRBJ2-5 TRBV25-1 -
TGTGCCAGCAGAGTAGGGGGGAGAGATACGCAGTATTTT CASRVGGRDTQYF - TRBJ2-3 TRBV12-3/TRBV12-4 few
TGCAGCGTTCCGGGACAGGGCTACACTGAAGCTTTCTTT CSVPGQGYTEAFF TRBD1 TRBJ1-1 TRBV29-1 many
TGTGCCAGCAGTTTAATGGCTAGCGGGACAGATACGCAGTATTTT CASSLMASGTDTQYF TRBD2 TRBJ2-3 TRBV12-3/TRBV12-4 -
TGTGCCAGCAGTTTGCTCTACAGGGGCACTGAAGCTTTCTTT CASSLLYRGTEAFF TRBD1 TRBJ1-1 TRBV12-3/TRBV12-4 many